These 8 T cell receptor beta chains were all obtained from the same sample, sequenced in a study of neurological immune-mediated disorders. Using its own MiXCR run on the 5' RACE reads, TCRdb lists one record per CDR3 protein. This table has roughly 56,000 distinct CDR3 sequences, approximately 10% appearing once. Source material: PBMCs. These receptors originate from a man between 60 and 75 years old in good health.

The chain couples TRBV7-8 to TRBJ2-1; 9 nucleotides align to TRBD1. The CDR3 has 14 amino acids. The V segment lost 4 bases and the J segment 5 bases; nucleotides outside the gene matches: 3. Per germline, CDR1 SGHVS and CDR2 FQNEAQ. The CDR3 protein is CASSSGQGHNEQFF. DNA of the CDR3: TGTGCCAGCAGCTCGGGACAGGGCCACAATGAGCAGTTCTTC.

This clonotype was seen many times. This chain uses TRBV12-3 or TRBV12-4 with TRBJ1-5; D is uncertain. The CDR3 is 18 residues long. Trimming shortened V by 2 bases and J by 2 bases, and 19 bases separated the two germline ends. The CDR3 protein is CASSLNHPGRAGNQPQHF. The CDR3 DNA follows: TGTGCCAGCAGTTTAAACCATCCCGGAAGGGCCGGCAATCAGCCCCAGCATTTT.

This clonotype was counted between two and nine times. This chain links TRBV21-1 with TRBJ1-1; the table's D call of TRBD1 was not tested on the DNA. TRBV21-1 constitutes a pseudogene. This CDR3 comprises 16 residues. CDR3 residues: CASSILKGQGTTEAFF. The DNA for the CDR3 is TGTGCCAGCAGCATATTGAAGGGACAGGGGACCACTGAAGCTTTCTTT.

This clonotype showed up many times. This sequence joins TRBV15 and TRBJ2-7; D unclear. Germline values: CDR1 LNHNV, CDR2 YYDKDF (reference sequence). The CDR3 runs 15 residues. V was clipped by 1 base and J by 1 base, with 11 bases between them. The CDR3, as DNA: TGTGCCACCAGCAGAGTAGGCGTGGGATCCTACGAGCAGTACTTC. This translates into CATSRVGVGSYEQYF.

This rearrangement joins TRBV21-1 to TRBJ2-2; the table assigns TRBD1, which was not confirmed against the DNA. TRBV21-1 is tagged as a pseudogene. The CDR3 totals 16 residues. CDR3 bases: TGTGCCAGCAGTCCCCCGGAAGGGGGGGCCACCGGGGAGCTGTTTTTT. It encodes CASSPPEGGATGELFF.

At least ten counts were recorded for this clonotype. The junction shows a germline mismatch at one end, possibly a read error. The chain links TRBV27 to TRBJ2-7, with D possibly being TRBD1 (5 bases). The CDR3 contains 11 residues. Per the germline V gene, CDR1 is MNHEY and CDR2 is SMNVEV (reference sequence). The CDR3 spells CASPDTTTPDF. DNA for the CDR3: TGTGCCAGCCCGGACACCACGACCCCGGACTTC.

This clonotype was detected ten times or more. V and J are TRBV7-6 and TRBJ1-1, with D perhaps matching TRBD1 (5 bases). V lost 1 base and J 4 bases, leaving 7 bases between the germline ends. Germline assignment: CDR1 SGHVS and CDR2 FNYEAQ. The CDR3 sequence is 13 residues long. The chain's CDR3 is CASSLGGSTEAFF. Here the CDR3 DNA reads TGTGCCAGCAGCTTAGGGGGCTCCACTGAAGCTTTCTTT.

This clonotype was found many times. CDR3 protein: CASSTRRSGPNEQYF. CDR3 DNA sequence: TGTGCCAGCAGCACCCGACGGTCCGGTCCCAACGAGCAGTACTTC. The chain joins TRBV7-2 to TRBJ2-7; no clear D. The CDR3 covers 15 residues. Trimming took 5 bases from V and 5 from J, leaving 19 bases between them. Germline CDR1 SGHTA, CDR2 FQGNSA.